The text below deals with one T cell receptor beta chain. This CDR3 is built from 13 residues. V was pared by 4 bases and J by 8 bases, with 12 bases between. Germline V gene data show CDR1 as SGDLS and CDR2 as YYNGEE. These data come from a study of T cell responses to AZD1222 COVID-19 vaccine. This table comes from immunoSEQ multiplex PCR, and its TCRdb copy is limited to in-frame clones, with some not included. The sample contains roughly 100,000 clones, less than 95% of which appear only once. The sequence was obtained from an adult in good health. The chain recombines TRBV9 with TRBJ1-4; D possibly corresponds to TRBD1 (6 bases). Sequences were derived from peripheral blood, sampled on day 0 of AZD1222 vaccination. The CDR3: CASSPTGYEKLFF. CDR3 bases: TGTGCCAGCAGCCCCACAGGGTACGAAAAACTGTTTTTT.